The clone carrying this T cell receptor (beta chain) appeared a single time. What it binds is not known. This sample was included in a study of cytomegalovirus exposure and HLA in healthy donors. General study results and limits: Accounts indicate the classifier identified cytomegalovirus status with strong specificity and sensitivity. It was approximately 150 TCR beta chains that were listed as cytomegalovirus-associated.

The PCR used 60 Vbeta and 13 Jbeta primers. The table came from immunoSEQ multiplex PCR; TCRdb's copy has only in-frame clones and leaves some out. Of about 160,000 clones listed, 60% to 80% are singletons. Germline V gene lookup returns CDR1 SGHDT and CDR2 YYEEEE. V lost 5 bases to trimming and J lost 6 bases; unmatched junction nucleotides: 8. This CDR3 comprises 14 residues. The sequenced material came from PBMCs. This clonotype was sampled from a woman in her 50s in good health and CMV-seropositive. This chain connects TRBV5-6 to TRBJ2-7; 10 nucleotides match TRBD1. Written as DNA, the CDR3 is TGTGCCAGCAGTTCCGGGACAGGGGCTGGCGAGCAGTACTTC. It specifies CASSSGTGAGEQYF.